One and the same sample provided the 15 T cell receptor beta chains below, sequenced in a study of T cells in Graves' hyperthyroidism and ophthalmopathy. Amplification of TCR beta CDR3 regions was performed using RNA transcripts as template. TCR CDR3 underwent first-round RT-PCR with the HTBI primer set. Each CDR3 protein gets one entry after TCRdb re-called the multiplex PCR reads with MiXCR. The sample shows about 700,000 distinct CDR3 sequences, around 13% of them seen only once. What was sequenced was blood. All receptors come from a woman aged 18-35 years with Graves' hyperthyroidism.

Worth noting for this clonotype: A read error may account for a junction end that differs from germline. CDR3 DNA: TGTGCCAGCAGGGGGCAACCGGGCCCCTTAGGCGAGCAGTGCTTC. It is translated as CASRGQPGPLGEQCF. The chain combines TRBV2 with TRBJ2-7; D possibly corresponds to TRBD1 (5 bases). In germline, CDR1 is SNHLY, CDR2 FYNNEI. The CDR3 loop spans 15 amino acids. Full variable domain (remainder filled in from reference TRBV2 and TRBJ2-7): EPEVTQTPSHQVTQMGQEVILRCVPISNHLYFYWYRQILGQKVEFLVSFYNNEISEKSEIFDDQFSVERPDGSNFTLKIRSTKLEDSAMYFCASRGQPGPLGEQCFGPGTRLTVT.

In its sample, this clonotype was seen a few times. This chain uses TRBV9 with TRBJ2-7, with 13 bases aligning to TRBD2. Trimming cost V 0 bases and J 3 bases; bases outside gene matches: 3. CDR3 length equals 16 residues. Germline V gene sequence: CDR1 SGDLS, CDR2 YYNGEE. Here the CDR3 reads CASSVGTSGSLYEQYF. The CDR3 DNA reads TGTGCCAGCAGCGTAGGGACTAGCGGGAGCCTCTACGAGCAGTACTTC.

The chain carries TRBV7-2 and TRBJ2-1, with 8 bases identical to TRBD1. V lost 2 bases, J lost 7 bases, and 7 bases stayed unmatched. The CDR3 length is 15 residues. Germline lookup yields CDR1 SGHTA and CDR2 FQGNSA. The CDR3 nucleotides read TGTGCCAGCAGCTTAAAGCGGACAGGGAGAAATGAGCAGTTCTTC. Translating it yields CASSLKRTGRNEQFF.

This chain joins TRBV13 and TRBJ1-1; TRBD1 is a possible D gene (6 bases). The CDR3 contains 14 residues. V lost 5 bases, J lost 1 base, and 11 bases lay in between. CDR1 is PRHDT, CDR2 FYEKMQ, per germline (reference sequence). For the CDR3, the DNA is TGTGCCAGCAGCGGGTCGACAGGGAACACTGAAGCTTTCTTT. It specifies CASSGSTGNTEAFF.

The gene calls are TRBV30 and TRBJ1-2; TRBD1 matches at 8 bases. Germline V gene data show CDR1 as GTSNPN and CDR2 as SVGIG (reference sequence). This CDR3 spans 15 amino acids. V lost 0 bases and J lost 8; bases outside the gene matches: 11. The CDR3: CAWSVQVRGQGGYTF. CDR3 coding DNA: TGTGCCTGGAGTGTACAAGTCAGGGGGCAGGGAGGCTACACCTTC. The full variable domain, with the rest looked up from reference TRBV30 and TRBJ1-2, is SQTIHQWPATLVQPVGSPLSLECTVEGTSNPNLYWYRQAAGRGLQLLFYSVGIGQISSEVPQNLSASRPQDRQFILSSKKLLLSDSGFYLCAWSVQVRGQGGYTFGSGTRLTVV.

This clonotype occurred many times. The chain has TRBV18 and TRBJ2-7; D might be TRBD1 (5 bases). The germline CDR1 and CDR2 sequences are KGHSH and LQKENI. The CDR3 is 15 residues long. V was shortened by 0 bases and J by 3 bases, with 12 bases between the two germline ends. The CDR3 spells CASSPPWTRSYEQYF. The CDR3 nucleotides are TGTGCCAGCTCACCACCCTGGACAAGGAGCTACGAGCAGTACTTC.

This clonotype has a count of ten or more. V is TRBV30 and J is TRBJ2-7, with no clear D. CDR1 and CDR2 (germline): GTSNPN, SVGIG (reference sequence). The CDR3 has 11 residues. The ends were cut back, 3 bases at V and 0 bases at J, with 3 bases in the middle. In DNA form, the CDR3 reads TGTGCCTGGAGCTTCTCCTACGAGCAGTACTTC. Translated: CAWSFSYEQYF.

This clonotype was seen a few times. This chain links TRBV7-3 with TRBJ2-1; 7 bases agree with TRBD2. CDR1 is SGHTA, CDR2 FQGTGA, per germline. The CDR3 runs to 15 residues. V was pared by 0 bases and J by 10 bases, with 9 bases of the junction left unmatched. This chain's CDR3 is CASSLTGATGGEQFF. The CDR3 region has the DNA TGTGCCAGCAGCTTAACTGGGGCTACCGGGGGGGAGCAGTTCTTC.

In its sample, this clonotype was seen many times. The CDR3 coding sequence is TGTGCCAGCAGTTCTTTACTAGCGGGAGCCTACTACGAGCAGTACTTC. Protein product: CASSSLLAGAYYEQYF. The chain uses TRBV28 and TRBJ2-7; 11 bases align to TRBD2. The CDR3 spans 16 residues. Germline loops: CDR1 MDHEN, CDR2 SYDVKM. Germline trimming cut 4 bases from V and 3 bases from J; bases unmatched to any gene: 8. Full variable domain (missing parts from reference TRBV28 and TRBJ2-7): DVKVTQSSRYLVKRTGEKVFLECVQDMDHENMFWYRQDPGLGLRLIYFSYDVKMKEKGDIPEGYSVSREKKERFSLILESASTNQTSMYLCASSSLLAGAYYEQYFGPGTRLTVT.

Comments on this clonotype: A far larger clone differs by one base, so this is likely a read error. Since no conserved phenylalanine or tryptophan closes the CDR3, a read error is the likely cause. The chain employs TRBV20-1 and TRBJ2-7, with 7 nucleotides matching TRBD2. Unmatched junction bases numbered 0, after V lost 3 bases and J lost 4 bases. Germline CDR1 and CDR2: DFQATT and SNEGSKA (reference sequence). There are 11 residues in the CDR3. The CDR3 region is CSARGGYEQYS. CDR3 DNA: TGCAGTGCTAGGGGGGGGTACGAGCAGTACTCC.

The chain uses TRBV7-9 and TRBJ2-1; 9 bases match TRBD1. Germline assignment: CDR1 SEHNR and CDR2 FQNEAQ (reference sequence). The CDR3 is 15 amino acids. The V gene end was trimmed by 5 bases and the J gene end by 5 bases; junction bases not matched to a gene: 7. CDR3 region: CASSTKDRGNNEQFF. In nucleotides, the CDR3 is TGTGCCAGCAGCACGAAGGACAGGGGAAACAATGAGCAGTTCTTC.

This clonotype occurred a few times. This may come from a read error, since a much larger clone is one base off. The chain employs TRBV7-9 and TRBJ1-1; the D gene is possibly TRBD1 (5 bases). Deletions cut 11 bases from V and 4 bases from J, with 17 bases between. This CDR3 is built from 13 residues. Germline lookup yields CDR1 SEHNR and CDR2 FQNEAQ (reference sequence). CDR3 sequence: CAWSTGAGTEAFF. CDR3 DNA sequence: TGTGCCTGGAGTACAGGAGCGGGCACTGAAGCTTTCTTT. The entire variable domain, with the rest obtained from reference TRBV7-9 and TRBJ1-1, is as follows: DTGVSQNPRHKITKRGQNVTFRCDPISEHNRLYWYRQTLGQGPEFLTYFQNEAQLEKSRLLSDRFSAERPKGSFSTLEIQRTEQGDSAMYLCAWSTGAGTEAFFGQGTRLTVV.

This clonotype was seen at least ten times. The V and J genes are TRBV6-2 or TRBV6-3 and TRBJ2-7, with 10 nucleotides matching TRBD2. Germline trimming cut 6 bases from V and 2 bases from J; bases unmatched to any gene: 7. The germline V gene has CDR1 MNHEY and CDR2 SVGEGT. The length of the CDR3 is 15 residues. In nucleotides, the CDR3 is TGTGCCAGCAGCCTAGCGGGAGTATGGACCTACGAGCAGTACTTC. Protein: CASSLAGVWTYEQYF.

This clonotype was detected a few times. J is TRBJ1-2 and V is TRBV20-1; 8 bases align to TRBD1. This CDR3 region has 15 residues. Trimming at V came to 3 bases and at J to 8 bases, leaving 14 bases not matched to a gene. CDR1 is DFQATT and CDR2 is SNEGSKA in the germline V gene (reference sequence). The CDR3 spells CSARDDDRGSGGYTF. CDR3 nucleotide sequence: TGCAGTGCTAGGGATGACGACAGGGGTTCGGGAGGCTACACCTTC.

This clonotype was seen at least ten times. The V and J genes are TRBV7-9 and TRBJ2-7; TRBD2 aligns across 7 bases. The germline V gene encodes CDR1 SEHNR and CDR2 FQNEAQ (reference sequence). The V gene end was trimmed by 5 bases and the J gene end by 3 bases; junction bases not matched to a gene: 13. This CDR3 has 16 residues. CDR3: CASSPRRGVTDYEQYF. The DNA for the CDR3 is TGTGCCAGCAGCCCCCGTCGGGGGGTTACGGACTACGAGCAGTACTTC.